This T cell receptor (beta chain) was identified during a study of CD8 T cells in ankylosing spondylitis. TCRdb used MiXCR to reprocess the 5' RACE reads, holding one entry per CDR3 protein. The sample shows some 140,000 distinct CDR3 sequences, approximately 7.3% of them seen only once. Germline trimming cut 7 bases from V and 1 base from J; bases unmatched to any gene: 7. Germline CDR1 and CDR2: MNHEY and SVGEGT. The CDR3 length is 15 residues. This clonotype was counted at least ten times. The clonotype was recovered from a female donor with ankylosing spondylitis or in good health (not recorded which). Input material: blood, either unsorted or a sorted T cell fraction (not recorded which). The rearrangement uses TRBV6-2 or TRBV6-3 and TRBJ1-1; 9 bases fit TRBD1. CDR3 region: CASTLLQGANTEAFF. The DNA for the CDR3 is TGTGCCAGCACCTTACTACAGGGGGCGAACACTGAAGCTTTCTTT.